What follows is one T cell receptor (beta chain) and its context. Methods used by the authors: Scientists estimated how many nucleated cells there were by amplifying reference gene primers. Measured with immunoSEQ multiplex PCR; TCRdb has only the in-frame clones, and not every one. Clone size and V and J calls were adopted from that table, with D and trimming inferred from the DNA. Among roughly 150,000 clones listed, about 84% were seen once. This sample was taken from a study of blood T cell repertoires in COVID-19. About the study: The samples span acute and convalescent COVID-19 from the United States, Italy and Spain.

The CDR3 runs 17 residues. V shed 2 bases and J shed 2 bases, with 13 bases lying between them. Germline CDR1 reads SNHLY; CDR2 reads FYNNEI. This sequence joins TRBV2 and TRBJ1-6; TRBD1 might be the D (5 bases). The sequencing sample was made of PBMCs or T cells enriched from blood (not recorded which). This TCR derives from a middle-aged woman with acute COVID-19. The CDR3 loop is CASSERAGRAYNSPLHF. CDR3 in DNA: TGTGCCAGCAGTGAAAGGGCAGGCAGGGCCTATAATTCACCCCTCCACTTT.